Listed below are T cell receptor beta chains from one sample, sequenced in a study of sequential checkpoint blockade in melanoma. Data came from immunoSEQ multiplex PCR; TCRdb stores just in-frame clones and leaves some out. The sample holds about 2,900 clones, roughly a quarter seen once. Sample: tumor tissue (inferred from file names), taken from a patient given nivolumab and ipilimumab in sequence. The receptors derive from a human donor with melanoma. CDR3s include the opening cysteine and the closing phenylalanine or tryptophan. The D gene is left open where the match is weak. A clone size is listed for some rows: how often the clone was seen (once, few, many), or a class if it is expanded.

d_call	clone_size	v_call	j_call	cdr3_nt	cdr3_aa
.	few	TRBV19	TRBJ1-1	TGTGCCAGTGTCACCGGGACAACGAACACTGAAGCTTTCTTT	CASVTGTTNTEAFF
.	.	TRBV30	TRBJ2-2	TGTGCCTGGAGTGAAGGGTCAACCGGGGAGCTGTTTTTT	CAWSEGSTGELFF
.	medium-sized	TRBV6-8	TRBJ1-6	TGTGCCAGCAGTGCGGGCAGTGAGAATTCACCCCTCCACTTT	CASSAGSENSPLHF
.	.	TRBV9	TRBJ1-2	TGTGCCAGCAGCGTAGAGCAAGGGGAAGGTGGCTACACCTTC	CASSVEQGEGGYTF
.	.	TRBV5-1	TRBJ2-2	TGCGCCAGCAGCTTGGGACTTTACAGGAGCACCGGGGAGCTGTTTTTT	CASSLGLYRSTGELFF
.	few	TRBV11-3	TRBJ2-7	TGTGCCAGCAGCTTGGCCTGGACTGTCCGGGACGAGCAGTACTTC	CASSLAWTVRDEQYF
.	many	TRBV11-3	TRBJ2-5	TGTGCCAGCAGCTTAAACGGGCGGAAGCAAGAGACCCAGTACTTC	CASSLNGRKQETQYF
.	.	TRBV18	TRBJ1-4	TGTGCCAGCTCTGGGCAATCTACAACTAATGAAAAACTGTTTTTT	CASSGQSTTNEKLFF
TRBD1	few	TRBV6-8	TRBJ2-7	TGTGCCAGCAGCGATACCGGGACAGGGTACGAGCAGTACTTC	CASSDTGTGYEQYF
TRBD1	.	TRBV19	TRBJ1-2	TGTGCCAGTAGTACCCCGGGACAGGTTGGACTCGGGGGCTACACCTTC	CASSTPGQVGLGGYTF
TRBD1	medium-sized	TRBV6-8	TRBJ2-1	TGTGCCAGCAGAGCCGGGACAGGGATGAACAATGAGCAGTTCTTC	CASRAGTGMNNEQFF
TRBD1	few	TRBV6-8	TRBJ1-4	TGTGCCAGCAGTTACTCGAAGAGGGGGCCAACTAATGAAAAACTGTTTTTT	CASSYSKRGPTNEKLFF
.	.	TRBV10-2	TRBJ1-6	TGCGCCAGCAGTGAGAGGGGGGCGCGAGGATCACCCCTCCACTTT	CASSERGARGSPLHF
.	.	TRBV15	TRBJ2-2	TGTGCCACCAGCAGAGCAGGGGTAACCCAAAAAACGAACACCGGGGAGCTGTTTTTT	CATSRAGVTQKTNTGELFF
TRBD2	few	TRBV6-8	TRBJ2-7	TGTGCCAGCAGTGTAGCGGGGGGGGACTACGAGCAGTACTTC	CASSVAGGDYEQYF
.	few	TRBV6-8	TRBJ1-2	TGTGCCAGCAGTTACTCGTTGTCCACGGGCCCCTATGGCTACACCTTC	CASSYSLSTGPYGYTF
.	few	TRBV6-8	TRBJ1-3	TGTGCCATCAAGGGGGTGGAAGGCGGAAACACCATATATTTT	CAIKGVEGGNTIYF
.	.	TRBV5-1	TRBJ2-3	TGCGCCAGCAGCTTGGAAAGGGTTCGGGATACGCAGTATTTT	CASSLERVRDTQYF
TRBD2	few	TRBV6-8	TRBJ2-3	TGTGCCAGCAGTTACTCGGGACGGGGGGTCACAGATACGCAGTATTTT	CASSYSGRGVTDTQYF
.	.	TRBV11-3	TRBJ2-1	TGTGCCAGCAGCCAACGGGTAGCGGCCTACAATGAGCAGTTCTTC	CASSQRVAAYNEQFF
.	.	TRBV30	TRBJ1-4	TGTGCCTGGAGTGTACGATATGTTCGGTCGGGATTTCTTAATGAAAAACTGTTTTTT	CAWSVRYVRSGFLNEKLFF
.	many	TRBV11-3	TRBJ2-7	TGTGCCAGCAGCTTATTAGGAATCTCCTACGAGCAGTACTTC	CASSLLGISYEQYF
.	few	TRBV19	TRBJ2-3	TGTGCCAGTAGTATAGATCATGACAGCACAGATACGCAGTATTTT	CASSIDHDSTDTQYF
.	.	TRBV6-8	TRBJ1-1	TGTGCCAGTGTTACTGGGAACACTGAAGCTTTCTTT	CASVTGNTEAFF
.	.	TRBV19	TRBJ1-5	TGTGCCAGTAACTGGGGAGCCCTTCAGCCCCAGCATTTT	CASNWGALQPQHF
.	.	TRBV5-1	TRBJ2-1	TGCGCCAGCAGCTTAACTGGGTTATACTCCTACAATGAGCAGTTCTTC	CASSLTGLYSYNEQFF
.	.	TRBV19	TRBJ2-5	TGTGCCAGTAGGTCCCCCGGGACGCGGGAGACCCAGTACTTC	CASRSPGTRETQYF
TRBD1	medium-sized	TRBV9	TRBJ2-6	TGTGCCAGCAGGGACAGGATCTCTGGGGCCAACGTCCTGACTTTC	CASRDRISGANVLTF
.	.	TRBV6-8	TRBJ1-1	TGTGCCAGCAGGGGCGGACAGTACACTGAAGCTTTCTTT	CASRGGQYTEAFF
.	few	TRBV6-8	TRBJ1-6	TGTGCCAGCAGTTACAGGGTCTGGAATTCACCCCTCCACTTT	CASSYRVWNSPLHF
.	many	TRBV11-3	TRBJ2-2	TGTGCCAGCAGCCCCCGGACAGTGGTTAACACCGGGGAGCTGTTTTTT	CASSPRTVVNTGELFF
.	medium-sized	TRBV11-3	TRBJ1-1	TGTGCCAGCAGTATTCGGGTCAGGTGGAGTCGGACTGAAGCTTTCTTT	CASSIRVRWSRTEAFF
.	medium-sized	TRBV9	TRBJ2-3	TGTGCCAGCAGCGTAGATAACCGGGGAGGAGATACGCAGTATTTT	CASSVDNRGGDTQYF
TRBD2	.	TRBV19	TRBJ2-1	TGTGCCAGTAGTATAGCGGGGGGGCCTCAGTTCTTC	CASSIAGGPQFF
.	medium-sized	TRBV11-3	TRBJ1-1	TGTGCCAGCAGCTTGAAGTGGTCAGGGATTAACACTGAAGCTTTCTTT	CASSLKWSGINTEAFF
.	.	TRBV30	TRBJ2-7	TGTGCCTGGAGTCACTTAGTAGGGGGAGACGAGCAGTACTTC	CAWSHLVGGDEQYF
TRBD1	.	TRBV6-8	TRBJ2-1	TGTGCCAGCACGGACAGGGAAGATGAGCAGTTCTTC	CASTDREDEQFF